What follows are 26 T cell receptor beta chains derived from one specimen sequenced in a study of T cell responses to AZD1222 COVID-19 vaccine. The table came from immunoSEQ multiplex PCR; TCRdb's copy has only in-frame clones and leaves some out. The sample comprises more than 120,000 clones, roughly 90% of which are singletons, and 1.5% to 2% rests with the top ten. The starting material was peripheral blood, obtained 28 days after the second AZD1222 dose. The receptors come from an adult who received the AZD1222 COVID-19 vaccine.

The gene calls are TRBV7-2 and TRBJ1-2; unclear D gene. CDR1 and CDR2 from the germline V gene are SGHTA and FQGNSA. This CDR3 comprises 13 residues. The ends were cut back, 1 base at V and 8 bases at J, with 11 bases in the middle. CDR3 loop: CASSLGLVGGYTF. The CDR3 bases are TGTGCCAGCAGCTTAGGTCTGGTCGGGGGCTACACCTTC.

A word on this clone: This CDR3 is also generated by other DNA sequences in the sample. This rearrangement joins TRBV4-2 to TRBJ1-5; D perhaps matches TRBD1 (6 bases). The CDR3 contains 14 residues. The germline V and J ends were trimmed by 3 bases and 6 bases, with 12 bases remaining between them. Germline CDR1 reads LGHNA; CDR2 reads YNFKEQ. CDR3: CASSQTGGGQPQHF. CDR3 nucleotides: TGTGCCAGCAGCCAGACGGGGGGCGGTCAGCCCCAGCATTTT.

This chain uses TRBV28 with TRBJ1-2; 8 bases align to TRBD1. Germline V gene data show CDR1 as MDHEN and CDR2 as SYDVKM. The J segment lost 8 bases and the V segment lost 5 bases, leaving 16 bases of the junction unmatched. CDR3 length equals 16 residues. CDR3 amino acids: CASSTLDRGKVRGYTF. In DNA, the CDR3 is TGTGCCAGCAGTACACTCGACAGGGGTAAGGTGCGAGGCTACACCTTC.

CDR3 sequence reads: CASSYGGMAGQPQHF. The CDR3, as DNA: TGTGCCAGCAGTTACGGGGGTATGGCGGGTCAGCCCCAGCATTTT. This rearrangement joins TRBV6-2 or TRBV6-3 to TRBJ1-5; D perhaps matches TRBD1 (5 bases). Trimming took 2 bases from V and 6 from J, leaving 14 bases between them. This CDR3 is 15 amino acids long. Looked up from germline, CDR1 is MNHEY and CDR2 is SVGEGT.

This rearrangement joins TRBV4-3 to TRBJ1-1; 9 bases agree with TRBD1. With V trimmed by 3 bases and J by 9 bases, 14 bases remained unmatched. Germline loops: CDR1 LGHNA, CDR2 YSLEER. The CDR3 runs to 16 residues. In nucleotides, the CDR3 is TGCGCCAGCAGCCACGGGACAGGGACAGCCCGGACTCAAGCTTTCTTT. Translated, it gives CASSHGTGTARTQAFF.

The chain couples TRBV19 to TRBJ1-1; D remains unclear. The CDR3 is made up of 14 amino acids. Germline-derived CDR1 and CDR2 are LNHDA and SQIVND (reference sequence). Deletions cut 6 bases from V and 4 bases from J, with 15 bases between. CDR3 amino acids: CASSRGRSRTEAFF. The DNA of the CDR3 is TGTGCCAGTAGCCGGGGAAGGAGCCGCACTGAAGCTTTCTTT.

This sequence joins TRBV24-1 and TRBJ2-1; D is perhaps TRBD1 (5 bases). This CDR3 comprises 16 residues. CDR1 and CDR2 (germline): KGHDR, SFDVKD. V lost 1 base and J lost 0, with 9 bases in between. CDR3 sequence reads: CATSDLRGSSYNEQFF. The CDR3 DNA sequence: TGTGCCACCAGTGATTTAAGGGGTAGCTCCTACAATGAGCAGTTCTTC.

In this sample, this clone turned up once. The V call is TRBV28, the J call TRBJ1-1; no definite D call. CDR3 length equals 15 residues. The V end was cut by 2 bases, the J end by 1 base, with 11 bases between. Germline loops: CDR1 MDHEN, CDR2 SYDVKM. CDR3 nucleotide sequence: TGTGCCAGCAGTTTACTTGGGGTGGGGAACACTGAAGCTTTCTTT. Protein product: CASSLLGVGNTEAFF.

The CDR3 here is CASSIGQSYEQYV. Written as DNA, the CDR3 is TGTGCCAGCAGCATAGGACAGTCCTACGAGCAGTACGTC. The J gene is TRBJ2-7, the V gene TRBV11-1; D might be TRBD1 (6 bases). The ends were cut back, 5 bases at V and 1 base at J, with 9 bases in the middle. In germline, CDR1 is SGHAT, CDR2 FQDESV (reference sequence). CDR3 length: 13 amino acids.

This clone has just a few counts. This chain connects TRBV2 to TRBJ1-1; TRBD1 might be the D (6 bases). This CDR3 has 15 amino acids. V lost 8 bases, J lost 5 bases, and 21 bases lay in between. Germline CDR1 and CDR2: SNHLY and FYNNEI. CDR3 DNA: TGTGCCAGCCGACTGTCGGGGGCAGGGCGAACTGAAGCTTTCTTT. Protein: CASRLSGAGRTEAFF.

The chain recombines TRBV28 with TRBJ1-6; unclear D gene. Germline CDR1 MDHEN, CDR2 SYDVKM. The V end was cut by 2 bases, the J end by 5 bases, with 7 bases between. The CDR3 contains 14 residues. CDR3 bases: TGTGCCAGCAGTTTAGTACGGGATAATTCACCCCTCCACTTT. Amino acid sequence: CASSLVRDNSPLHF.

This clone was seen only once. Other DNA sequences in this specimen translate into the identical CDR3. The rearrangement uses TRBV30 and TRBJ1-2; D is unclear. This CDR3 has 11 residues. Germline V gives CDR1 GTSNPN, CDR2 SVGIG (reference sequence). V lost 3 bases to trimming and J lost 3 bases, with 5 bases between them. The CDR3 protein is CAWRGYYGYTF. CDR3 nucleotides: TGTGCCTGGAGGGGCTACTATGGCTACACCTTC. The full variable domain, rest sourced from reference TRBV30 and TRBJ1-2, is SQTIHQWPATLVQPVGSPLSLECTVEGTSNPNLYWYRQAAGRGLQLLFYSVGIGQISSEVPQNLSASRPQDRQFILSSKKLLLSDSGFYLCAWRGYYGYTFGSGTRLTVV.

The rearrangement uses TRBV3-1 (or the pseudogene TRBV3-2) and TRBJ1-1, with D possibly matching TRBD1 (5 bases). CDR3 length: 15 amino acids. Germline assignment: CDR1 LGHDT and CDR2 YNNKEL (reference sequence). V lost 4 bases to trimming and J lost 2 bases, with 14 bases between them. The CDR3 is CASSLGGRANTEAFF. The CDR3 bases are TGTGCCAGCAGCCTGGGGGGGAGGGCTAACACTGAAGCTTTCTTT.

The chain uses TRBV6-5 and TRBJ2-5; the match to TRBD2 covers 8 bases. V lost 2 bases and J lost 1; bases outside the gene matches: 6. The CDR3 extends over 16 amino acids. Germline-derived CDR1 and CDR2 are MNHEY and SVGAGI. This chain's CDR3 is CASSYKPRGGQETQYF. The CDR3 nucleotides read TGTGCCAGCAGTTACAAACCACGGGGGGGCCAAGAGACCCAGTACTTC.

This chain connects TRBV7-2 to TRBJ1-1; TRBD1 might be the D (6 bases). V gave up 4 bases and J gave up 8 bases, with 8 bases separating them. The CDR3 consists of 11 residues. Germline V gene data show CDR1 as SGHTA and CDR2 as FQGNSA. DNA for the CDR3: TGTGCCAGCAGCTCTACAGGGGAAGCTTTCTTT. Translating gives CASSSTGEAFF.

The chain carries TRBV28 and TRBJ1-5; TRBD1 agrees at 7 bases. CDR3 length equals 13 residues. Trimming cost V 10 bases and J 0 bases; bases outside gene matches: 3. Germline V gene data show CDR1 as MDHEN and CDR2 as SYDVKM. The CDR3 protein is CATQGPSNQPQHF. The CDR3 DNA sequence: TGTGCCACACAGGGGCCTAGCAATCAGCCCCAGCATTTT.

The chain carries TRBV11-2 and TRBJ2-2, with unresolved D. The CDR3 is 15 residues long. Looked up from germline, CDR1 is SGHAT and CDR2 is FQNNGV. V was cut by 6 bases and J by 0 bases, with 11 bases left in between. The CDR3 here is CASSRSPSNTGELFF. The DNA of the CDR3 is TGTGCCAGCAGTAGGAGCCCCTCGAACACCGGGGAGCTGTTTTTT.

The chain couples TRBV6-6 to TRBJ1-3; D call uncertain. Germline CDR1 is MNHNY and CDR2 is SVGAGI (reference sequence). V was cut by 5 bases and J by 4 bases, with 6 bases left in between. CDR3 size: 12 residues. The CDR3 reads CASSDQGNTIYF. CDR3 DNA: TGTGCCAGCAGTGACCAAGGAAACACCATATATTTT.

The rearrangement joins TRBV5-6 to TRBJ2-2, with a tentative D call TRBD1 (6 bases). The CDR3 sequence is 17 residues long. The germline gives CDR1 SGHDT, CDR2 YYEEEE. With 4 bases removed from V and 5 bases from J, the gap between germline ends came to 21 bases. The CDR3 DNA reads as TGTGCCAGCAGCCGATTGGACAGACGACCTAAGACCGGGGAGCTGTTTTTT. Its translation: CASSRLDRRPKTGELFF.

This clone was seen just once. The V and J genes are TRBV12-1 and TRBJ2-5; TRBD2 is the table's D call, not checked against the DNA. TRBV12-1 is a pseudogene. This CDR3 is 13 amino acids long. The CDR3 DNA sequence: TGTGCCAGCAGCCCTAGGAGGGAAGAGACCCAGTACTTC. Translated, it gives CASSPRREETQYF.

This chain connects TRBV10-1 to TRBJ2-7; perhaps TRBD1 as D (5 bases). Trimming took off 2 bases at V and 2 bases at J, with 10 bases between the two ends. The CDR3 sequence is 14 residues long. Germline V gives CDR1 WNHNN, CDR2 SYGVQD (reference sequence). This chain's CDR3 is CASSENRPPYEQYF. The DNA of the CDR3 is TGCGCCAGCAGTGAGAACAGGCCTCCCTACGAGCAGTACTTC.

This clone was found a few times. The CDR3 loop reads CASSQARLGHHNEQFF. CDR3 nucleotide sequence: TGTGCCAGCAGCCAAGCCCGACTAGGGCACCACAATGAGCAGTTCTTC. The J gene is TRBJ2-1, the V gene TRBV14, with D maybe TRBD2 (6 bases). Germline-derived CDR1 and CDR2 are SGHDN and FVKESK. Trimming pared 1 base from V and 5 bases from J, leaving 15 bases between. The CDR3 totals 16 residues.

About this clone: At the DNA level, this CDR3 is encoded by other sequences in the same sample as well. V is TRBV5-1 and J is TRBJ1-4; 7 bases agree with TRBD1. There are 14 residues in the CDR3. The trim removed 4 bases at V and 7 bases at J, leaving 7 bases unmatched. Germline loops: CDR1 SGHRS, CDR2 YFSETQ. CDR3 sequence reads: CASSPGTAVEKLFF. In DNA form, the CDR3 reads TGCGCCAGCAGCCCGGGGACAGCGGTTGAAAAACTGTTTTTT.

The CDR3 spells CASSFAGTTGSYEQYF. DNA of the CDR3: TGTGCCAGCAGTTTTGCCGGGACTACAGGCTCCTACGAGCAGTACTTC. The genes are TRBV28 and TRBJ2-7, with 7 bases that match TRBD2. Losses at the gene ends were 3 bases for V and 0 bases for J; bases not matched to a gene: 8. The CDR3 spans 16 residues. The germline V gene encodes CDR1 MDHEN and CDR2 SYDVKM. The whole variable domain, filled in from reference TRBV28 and TRBJ2-7, reads DVKVTQSSRYLVKRTGEKVFLECVQDMDHENMFWYRQDPGLGLRLIYFSYDVKMKEKGDIPEGYSVSREKKERFSLILESASTNQTSMYLCASSFAGTTGSYEQYFGPGTRLTVT.

This chain uses TRBV6-5 with TRBJ1-3; D is ambiguous. This CDR3 is built from 13 residues. With 7 bases removed from V and 4 bases from J, the gap between germline ends came to 11 bases. CDR1 is MNHEY and CDR2 is SVGAGI in the germline V gene. DNA of the CDR3: TGTGCCAGCACCCGATCATTGGGAAACACCATATATTTT. This encodes CASTRSLGNTIYF.

This chain links TRBV19 with TRBJ1-1, with unresolved D. Per the germline V gene, CDR1 is LNHDA and CDR2 is SQIVND (reference sequence). The CDR3 runs to 11 residues. Trimming took off 3 bases at V and 7 bases at J, with 6 bases between the two ends. The CDR3 nucleotides are TGTGCCAGTAGTATTATAAATGAAGCTTTCTTT. Amino acid sequence: CASSIINEAFF.